Shown below are 31 T cell receptor beta chains from a single sample sequenced in a study of shared clonotypes between healthy human individuals. TCRdb's table, derived via immunoSEQ multiplex PCR, lists solely in-frame clones and lacks some. The profile shows approximately 840,000 clones, about 97% of them singletons. Naive CD8 cells, CD45RO-negative and positively selected for CCR7, excluded terminally differentiated effector memory CD45RA+ cells. Sequencing used naive CD8+ T cells sorted from blood. These receptor sequences come from a man younger than 45 in good health.

The chain combines TRBV7-9 with TRBJ2-7, with a possible D match to TRBD1 (5 bases). The CDR3 runs 16 residues. Germline V gene lookup returns CDR1 SEHNR and CDR2 FQNEAQ (reference sequence). Deletions cut 3 bases from V and 0 bases from J, with 15 bases between. CDR3: CASSFDRKSYSYEQYF. The CDR3, as DNA: TGTGCCAGCAGCTTTGACAGAAAGTCCTACTCCTACGAGCAGTACTTC.

The rearrangement uses TRBV11-2 and TRBJ2-7; D is possibly TRBD1 (5 bases). There are 15 residues in the CDR3. CDR1 and CDR2 (germline): SGHAT, FQNNGV. V lost 0 bases, J lost 2 bases, and 11 bases lay in between. DNA for the CDR3: TGTGCCAGCAGCTTAGATCTAGGGGATACCTACGAGCAGTACTTC. Amino acid sequence: CASSLDLGDTYEQYF.

CDR3 residues: CASSLDYGGTGELFF. As DNA, the CDR3 is TGTGCCAGCAGCTTGGACTATGGAGGCACCGGGGAGCTGTTTTTT. The chain has TRBV5-4 and TRBJ2-2, with D perhaps matching TRBD2 (5 bases). V lost 0 bases and J lost 4, with 10 bases in between. This CDR3 is 15 amino acids long. CDR1 SGHNT and CDR2 YYREEE come from the germline V gene (reference sequence).

The V call is TRBV30, the J call TRBJ1-1, with a possible D match to TRBD1 (6 bases). Germline-derived CDR1 and CDR2 are GTSNPN and SVGIG (reference sequence). The CDR3 totals 17 residues. Trimming pared 2 bases from V and 1 base from J, leaving 20 bases between. This CDR3 reads CAWSLPDRTLSNTEAFF. The CDR3 region has the DNA TGTGCCTGGAGTCTACCCGACAGGACCTTATCGAACACTGAAGCTTTCTTT.

In DNA, the CDR3 is TGTGCCAGCAGTTTAGAGAACTACAATGAGCAGTTCTTC. Translated, it gives CASSLENYNEQFF. The chain joins TRBV28 to TRBJ2-1; D call uncertain. Trimming cost V 2 bases and J 3 bases, with 5 bases left between them. The CDR3 runs to 13 residues. From germline, CDR1 is MDHEN and CDR2 SYDVKM.

The rearrangement links TRBV6-5 to TRBJ2-6; the D gene is possibly TRBD2 (6 bases). Germline CDR1 reads MNHEY; CDR2 reads SVGAGI. CDR3 length equals 15 residues. V lost 6 bases to trimming and J lost 4 bases, with 13 bases between them. The CDR3 is CASSPGVAGANVLTF. DNA for the CDR3: TGTGCCAGCAGCCCGGGGGTTGCCGGGGCCAACGTCCTGACTTTC.

V gene TRBV19 combines with J gene TRBJ1-5; possibly TRBD1 for D (5 bases). In germline, CDR1 is LNHDA, CDR2 SQIVND (reference sequence). The CDR3 loop spans 17 amino acids. V was pared by 6 bases and J by 5 bases, with 23 bases between. The CDR3 reads CASSRQRGQRNHQPQHF. CDR3 DNA: TGTGCCAGTAGCCGACAACGTGGACAACGTAACCATCAGCCCCAGCATTTT.

The chain joins TRBV10-2 to TRBJ2-7, with 8 bases aligning to TRBD1. The CDR3 length is 14 residues. The germline gives CDR1 WSHSY, CDR2 SAAADI. V was pared by 11 bases and J by 2 bases, with 11 bases of the junction left unmatched. The CDR3 is CAGQDRDRTYEQYF. The CDR3, as DNA: TGCGCCGGCCAGGACAGGGATCGCACCTACGAGCAGTACTTC.

The J gene is TRBJ2-1, the V gene TRBV9; tentatively, D is TRBD2 (6 bases). This CDR3 contains 17 residues. Per germline, CDR1 SGDLS and CDR2 YYNGEE. Trimming took off 3 bases at V and 7 bases at J, with 23 bases between the two ends. The CDR3 is CASSEGYRTSSSNEQFF. CDR3 nucleotide sequence: TGTGCCAGCAGCGAGGGATACCGAACTAGCTCTTCGAATGAGCAGTTCTTC.

The chain has TRBV7-2 and TRBJ2-7; possible D gene TRBD1, 6 bases. CDR1 is SGHTA and CDR2 is FQGNSA in the germline V gene. V gave up 5 bases and J gave up 3 bases, with 20 bases separating them. CDR3 length: 16 residues. The CDR3 region is CASSHPSVQGYYEQYF. The CDR3 nucleotides are TGTGCCAGCAGCCATCCCTCCGTACAGGGCTACTACGAGCAGTACTTC.

The chain employs TRBV9 and TRBJ2-1, with D possibly TRBD2 on 5 matching bases. V lost 4 bases to trimming and J lost 7 bases, with 12 bases between them. The germline gives CDR1 SGDLS, CDR2 YYNGEE. This CDR3 spans 13 amino acids. The CDR3 spells CASSPGRRNEQFF. The CDR3, as DNA: TGTGCCAGCAGCCCGGGTAGGAGGAATGAGCAGTTCTTC.

This sequence joins TRBV4-1 and TRBJ2-7; D perhaps matches TRBD2 (5 bases). Germline assignment: CDR1 MGHRA and CDR2 YSYEKL. The ends were cut back, 0 bases at V and 7 bases at J, with 19 bases in the middle. This CDR3 spans 16 amino acids. The CDR3 here is CASSQDRTPGSEEQYF. The DNA of the CDR3 is TGCGCCAGCAGCCAAGATCGAACTCCGGGGTCGGAAGAGCAGTACTTC.

V and J are TRBV14 and TRBJ1-1; D is uncertain. The CDR3 consists of 17 residues. V was trimmed by 7 bases and J by 2 bases, leaving 23 bases between them. Germline-derived CDR1 and CDR2 are SGHDN and FVKESK. In DNA, the CDR3 is TGTGCCAGCATGTCTCCAAGGACCCTCTTATTTAACACTGAAGCTTTCTTT. Its translation: CASMSPRTLLFNTEAFF.

The gene calls are TRBV7-6 and TRBJ2-2; 10 bases agree with TRBD1. The germline V gene encodes CDR1 SGHVS and CDR2 FNYEAQ. With V trimmed by 3 bases and J by 5 bases, 9 bases remained unmatched. The length of the CDR3 is 17 residues. The CDR3 is CASSFPADRGRTGELFF. CDR3 bases: TGTGCCAGCAGCTTTCCCGCCGACAGGGGGCGGACCGGGGAGCTGTTTTTT.

This chain joins TRBV5-1 and TRBJ1-2; no definite D call. CDR1 is SGHRS and CDR2 is YFSETQ in the germline V gene. The V end was cut by 6 bases, the J end by 0 bases, with 12 bases between. CDR3 size: 14 residues. This CDR3 reads CASTSSSTNYGYTF. DNA of the CDR3: TGCGCCAGCACTTCCTCCAGTACTAACTATGGCTACACCTTC.

The chain recombines TRBV6-6 with TRBJ2-1; D is undetermined. V lost 4 bases to trimming and J lost 9 bases, with 10 bases between them. Germline-derived CDR1 and CDR2 are MNHNY and SVGAGI (reference sequence). The CDR3 is 12 amino acids. CDR3 sequence: CASSSVVGEQFF. The CDR3 coding sequence is TGTGCCAGCAGTTCGGTAGTGGGTGAGCAGTTCTTC.

As DNA, the CDR3 is TGTGCCAGCATTGGCCTGGGACAGCCTAGTACAGATCAGCCCCAGCATTTT. Protein product: CASIGLGQPSTDQPQHF. V is TRBV28 and J is TRBJ1-5, with TRBD1 identical over 7 bases. With 7 bases clipped from V and 5 bases from J, the junction kept 17 bases outside the gene matches. Per the germline V gene, CDR1 is MDHEN and CDR2 is SYDVKM. The CDR3 is 17 residues long.

The V call is TRBV10-2, the J call TRBJ1-1, with unresolved D. V gave up 5 bases and J gave up 1 base, with 5 bases separating them. This CDR3 has 12 amino acids. Germline V CDR1 and CDR2: WSHSY, SAAADI. The CDR3 DNA follows: TGCGCCAGCAGTTTAGGGAACACTGAAGCTTTCTTT. This translates into CASSLGNTEAFF.

V and J are TRBV28 and TRBJ2-1; D tentatively fits TRBD1 or TRBD2 (5 bases each). This CDR3 is 11 amino acids long. CDR1 MDHEN and CDR2 SYDVKM come from the germline V gene. V was pared by 3 bases and J by 12 bases, with 9 bases between. The CDR3: CASSLGTPQFF. In nucleotides, the CDR3 is TGTGCCAGCAGTTTGGGGACCCCGCAGTTCTTC.

This chain uses TRBV7-9 with TRBJ1-1; no reliable D call. This CDR3 region has 13 residues. Trimming stripped 2 bases from V and 1 base from J, with 5 bases between. Germline V gives CDR1 SEHNR, CDR2 FQNEAQ (reference sequence). In DNA, the CDR3 is TGTGCCAGCAGCTTAAGCCAGAACACTGAAGCTTTCTTT. Encoded protein: CASSLSQNTEAFF.

The chain uses TRBV10-2 and TRBJ2-1; D unresolved. The CDR3 contains 16 residues. From germline, CDR1 is WSHSY and CDR2 SAAADI. Trimming shortened V by 8 bases and J by 10 bases, and 27 bases separated the two germline ends. In nucleotides, the CDR3 is TGCGCCAGCTCGATCTCGACCCGCGAGAGTCACTTGGAGCAGTTCTTC. This codes for CASSISTRESHLEQFF.

The chain joins TRBV9 to TRBJ2-3; D ambiguous. This CDR3 comprises 16 residues. The ends were cut back, 0 bases at V and 0 bases at J, with 11 bases in the middle. Germline loops: CDR1 SGDLS, CDR2 YYNGEE. CDR3 sequence reads: CASSVGSDASTDTQYF. For the CDR3, the DNA is TGTGCCAGCAGCGTAGGGAGCGACGCTAGCACAGATACGCAGTATTTT.

Comments on this clone: Additional DNA sequences in this sample encode the identical CDR3. The chain recombines TRBV4-1 with TRBJ2-7; D possibly uses TRBD1 or TRBD2 (5 bases each). The CDR3 contains 13 residues. V was clipped by 3 bases and J by 4 bases, with 10 bases between them. Germline CDR1 reads MGHRA; CDR2 reads YSYEKL. CDR3 region: CASSQGVGYEQYF. The CDR3 bases are TGCGCCAGCAGCCAGGGGGTGGGGTACGAGCAGTACTTC.

A single count supports this clone. This rearrangement joins TRBV18 to TRBJ2-1; TRBD2 matches at 10 bases. The germline V gene encodes CDR1 KGHSH and CDR2 LQKENI. The CDR3 extends over 14 amino acids. The J segment lost 13 bases and the V segment lost 3 bases, leaving 9 bases of the junction unmatched. The CDR3 loop reads CASSPGLAPGDQFF. DNA of the CDR3: TGTGCCAGCTCACCGGGACTAGCGCCCGGAGATCAGTTCTTC.

CDR3 region: CASSEAGSYQPQHF. CDR3 nucleotide sequence: TGTGCCAGCAGTGAAGCAGGGTCCTATCAGCCCCAGCATTTT. V is TRBV2 and J is TRBJ1-5; D unclear. Trimming left V 0 bases short and J 5 bases short, with 8 bases between. Looked up from germline, CDR1 is SNHLY and CDR2 is FYNNEI. The CDR3 spans 14 residues.

J is TRBJ2-1 and V is TRBV27, with TRBD2 identical over 7 bases. Per germline, CDR1 MNHEY and CDR2 SMNVEV (reference sequence). CDR3 size: 15 residues. V dropped 7 bases and J dropped 0; count of bases not matched to a gene: 6. CDR3 sequence (DNA): TGTGCCAGCACCAGACTAGCCGGCTCCTACAATGAGCAGTTCTTC. Its protein is CASTRLAGSYNEQFF.

This chain uses TRBV9 with TRBJ1-1; D is unclear. V was cut by 3 bases and J by 0 bases, with 15 bases left in between. The length of the CDR3 is 16 residues. Germline V gives CDR1 SGDLS, CDR2 YYNGEE. The CDR3: CASSANPRVMNTEAFF. Here the CDR3 DNA reads TGTGCCAGCAGCGCAAATCCGAGGGTGATGAACACTGAAGCTTTCTTT.

The V call is TRBV27, the J call TRBJ2-7, with unresolved D. Germline V gene data show CDR1 as MNHEY and CDR2 as SMNVEV (reference sequence). Trimming shortened V by 0 bases and J by 2 bases, and 11 bases separated the two germline ends. The CDR3 spans 15 residues. The CDR3 sequence is CASSLSYQETYEQYF. The CDR3 region has the DNA TGTGCCAGCAGTTTATCGTATCAGGAGACCTACGAGCAGTACTTC.

This chain uses TRBV5-6 with TRBJ1-2; D is unclear. CDR3 length: 14 amino acids. The V and J ends lost 0 bases and 4 bases respectively, with 10 bases between them. CDR1 and CDR2 from the germline V gene are SGHDT and YYEEEE. The CDR3 nucleotides are TGTGCCAGCAGCTTGGCCACTATCGGCTATGGCTACACCTTC. Amino acids: CASSLATIGYGYTF.

The chain has TRBV13 and TRBJ2-3; D gene ambiguous. The length of the CDR3 is 14 residues. CDR1 and CDR2 (germline): PRHDT, FYEKMQ (reference sequence). V lost 1 base and J lost 1, with 6 bases in between. The CDR3 bases are TGTGCCAGCAGCTTAGTGGCAGGCACAGATACGCAGTATTTT. This encodes CASSLVAGTDTQYF.

The CDR3 coding sequence is TGTGCCAGCAGCTTAACGGGAAAGCCCCCCTACGAGCAGTACTTC. It encodes CASSLTGKPPYEQYF. The rearrangement joins TRBV7-3 to TRBJ2-7; D remains ambiguous. There are 15 residues in the CDR3. Germline V gene sequence: CDR1 SGHTA, CDR2 FQGTGA. Between the trimmed V and J ends, which lost 0 bases and 2 bases, there was a span of 11 bases.